The entry that follows covers one T cell receptor (beta chain) sequence. What it binds is unknown. Germline loops: CDR1 MGHRA, CDR2 YSYEKL. The CDR3 loop spans 18 amino acids. The J segment lost 2 bases and the V segment lost 1 base, leaving 13 bases of the junction unmatched. Sequencing of DNA taken from cultured CD4+ T cells relied on the Oncomine TCR Beta short-read assay. TCRdb re-derived calls from the PCR reads in MiXCR, one entry per CDR3 protein. In the table there are approximately 10,000 distinct CDR3 sequences, about 57% of which are singletons. This entry comes from a study of vaccination and CD4 T cells after COVID-19. Study background: In the convalescent group, nasal swab PCR was SARS-CoV-2 positive; nine cases were mild and one severe. Spike peptides, overlapping and drawn from SARS-CoV-2, HCoV-NL63, HCoV-OC43 and HCoV-229E, were used to stimulate cells.

Notes on the study in general: Early post-infection timepoints were missing, and relatively few convalescent patients were studied.

Treatment noted: approximately 11-day PBMC culture with coronavirus spike peptide pools or control peptides (ViraFEST assay). In the ViraFEST assay, peptide-pool expansion preceded TCR sequencing of expanded clonotypes. This TCR was sampled from a human donor who had recovered from COVID-19. The sample comprised CD4+ T cells from blood, cultured in vitro. This chain uses TRBV4-1 with TRBJ1-2, with 7 bases lining up with TRBD1. CDR3 DNA sequence: TGCGCCAGCAGCCAAGTGAATGACAGGGTGTCGGCCAACTATGGCTACACCTTC. Its protein product is CASSQVNDRVSANYGYTF.